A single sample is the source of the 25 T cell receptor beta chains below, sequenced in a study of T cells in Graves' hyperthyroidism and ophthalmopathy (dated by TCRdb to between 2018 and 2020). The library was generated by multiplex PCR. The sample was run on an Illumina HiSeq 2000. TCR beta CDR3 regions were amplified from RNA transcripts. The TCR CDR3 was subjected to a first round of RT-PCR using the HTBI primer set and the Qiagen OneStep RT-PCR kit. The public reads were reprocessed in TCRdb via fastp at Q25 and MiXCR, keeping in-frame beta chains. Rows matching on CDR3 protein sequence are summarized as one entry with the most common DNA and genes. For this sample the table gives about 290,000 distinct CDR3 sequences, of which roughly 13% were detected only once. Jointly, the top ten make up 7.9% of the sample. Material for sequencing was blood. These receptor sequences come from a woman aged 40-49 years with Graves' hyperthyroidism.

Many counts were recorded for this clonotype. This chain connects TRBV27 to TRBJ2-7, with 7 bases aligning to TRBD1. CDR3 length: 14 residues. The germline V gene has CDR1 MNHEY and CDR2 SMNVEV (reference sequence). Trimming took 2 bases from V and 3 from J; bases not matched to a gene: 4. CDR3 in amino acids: CASSLRTGYYEQYF. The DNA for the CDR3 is TGTGCCAGCAGTTTACGGACAGGTTACTACGAGCAGTACTTC.

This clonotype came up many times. The CDR3 nucleotides read TGTGCCAGCAGTATTGGCCCAGGTCAGCAGTACTTC. Protein sequence: CASSIGPGQQYF. The rearrangement joins TRBV28 to TRBJ2-7; D remains ambiguous. Trimming cost V 5 bases and J 8 bases, with 13 bases left between them. This CDR3 is 12 amino acids long. The germline V gene has CDR1 MDHEN and CDR2 SYDVKM.

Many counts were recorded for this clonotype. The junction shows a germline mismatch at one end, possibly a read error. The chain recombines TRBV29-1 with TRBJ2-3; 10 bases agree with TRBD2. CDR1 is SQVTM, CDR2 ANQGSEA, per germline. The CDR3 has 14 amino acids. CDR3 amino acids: CSVEVPGLADTQYF. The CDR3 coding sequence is TGCAGCGTAGAAGTCCCGGGACTAGCGGATACGCAGTATTTT.

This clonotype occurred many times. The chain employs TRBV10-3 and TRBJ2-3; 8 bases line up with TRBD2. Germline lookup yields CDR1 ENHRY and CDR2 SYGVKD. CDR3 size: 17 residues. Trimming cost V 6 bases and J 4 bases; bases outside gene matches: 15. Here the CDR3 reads CAISLGGSYGGADTQYF. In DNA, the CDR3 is TGTGCCATCAGCCTAGGAGGGAGCTACGGGGGGGCAGATACGCAGTATTTT.

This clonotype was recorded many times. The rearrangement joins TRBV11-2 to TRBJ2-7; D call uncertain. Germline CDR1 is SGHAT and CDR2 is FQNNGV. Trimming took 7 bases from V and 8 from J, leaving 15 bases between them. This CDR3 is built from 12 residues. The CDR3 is CASTSQGGKQYF. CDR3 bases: TGTGCCAGCACCTCCCAAGGCGGAAAGCAGTACTTC. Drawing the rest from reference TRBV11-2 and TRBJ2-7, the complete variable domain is EAGVAQSPRYKIIEKRQSVAFWCNPISGHATLYWYQQILGQGPKLLIQFQNNGVVDDSQLPKDRFSAERLKGVDSTLKIQPAKLEDSAVYLCASTSQGGKQYFGPGTRLTVT.

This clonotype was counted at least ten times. The chain's CDR3 is CATSDRTQGWNEQFF. DNA for the CDR3: TGTGCCACCAGTGATCGGACCCAGGGGTGGAATGAGCAGTTCTTC. The V call is TRBV24-1, the J call TRBJ2-1; TRBD1 is a possible D gene (6 bases). CDR1 and CDR2 (germline): KGHDR, SFDVKD. V shed 3 bases and J shed 7 bases, with 15 bases lying between them. The CDR3 has 15 amino acids.

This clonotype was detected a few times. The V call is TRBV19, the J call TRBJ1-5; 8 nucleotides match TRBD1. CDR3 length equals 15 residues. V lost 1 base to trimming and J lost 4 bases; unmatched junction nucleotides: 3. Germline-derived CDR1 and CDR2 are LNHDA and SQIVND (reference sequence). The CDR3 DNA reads TGTGCCAGTAGTATAGGAAGACAGGGGAATCAGCCCCAGCATTTT. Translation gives CASSIGRQGNQPQHF.

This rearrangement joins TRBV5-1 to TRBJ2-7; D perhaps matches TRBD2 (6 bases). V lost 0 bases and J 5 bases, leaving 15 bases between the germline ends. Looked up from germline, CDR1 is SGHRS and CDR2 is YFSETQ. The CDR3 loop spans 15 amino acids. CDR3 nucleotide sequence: TGCGCCAGCAGCTTGGCGGCGGGGAAATCGAACGAGCAGTACTTC. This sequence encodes CASSLAAGKSNEQYF.

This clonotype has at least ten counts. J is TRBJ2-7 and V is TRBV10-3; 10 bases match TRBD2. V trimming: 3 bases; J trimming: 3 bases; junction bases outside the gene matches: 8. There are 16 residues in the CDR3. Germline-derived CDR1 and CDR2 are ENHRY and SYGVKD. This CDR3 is CAISEPSSGSRYEQYF. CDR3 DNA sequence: TGTGCCATCAGTGAACCCTCTAGCGGGAGCCGCTACGAGCAGTACTTC.

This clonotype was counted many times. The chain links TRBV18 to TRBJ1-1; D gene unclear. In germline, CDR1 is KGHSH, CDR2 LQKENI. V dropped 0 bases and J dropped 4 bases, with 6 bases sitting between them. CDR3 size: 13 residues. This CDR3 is CASSPPDLTEAFF. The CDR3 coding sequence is TGTGCCAGCTCACCACCGGACCTCACTGAAGCTTTCTTT.

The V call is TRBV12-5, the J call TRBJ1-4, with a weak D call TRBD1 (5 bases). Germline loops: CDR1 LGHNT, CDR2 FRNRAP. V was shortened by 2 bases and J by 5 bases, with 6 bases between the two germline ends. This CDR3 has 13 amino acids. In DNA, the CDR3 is TGTGCTAGTGGTTTGTGGGGGAATGAAAAACTGTTTTTT. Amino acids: CASGLWGNEKLFF. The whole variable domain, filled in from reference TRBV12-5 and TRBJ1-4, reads DARVTQTPRHKVTEMGQEVTMRCQPILGHNTVFWYRQTMMQGLELLAYFRNRAPLDDSGMPKDRFSAEMPDATLATLKIQPSEPRDSAVYFCASGLWGNEKLFFGSGTQLSVL.

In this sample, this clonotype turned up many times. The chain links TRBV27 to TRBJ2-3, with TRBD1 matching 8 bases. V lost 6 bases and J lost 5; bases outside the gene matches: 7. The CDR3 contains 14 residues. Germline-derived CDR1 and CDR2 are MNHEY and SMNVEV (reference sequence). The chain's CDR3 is CASRFRGQVDTQYF. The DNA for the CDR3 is TGTGCCAGCAGATTCAGGGGGCAGGTAGATACGCAGTATTTT.

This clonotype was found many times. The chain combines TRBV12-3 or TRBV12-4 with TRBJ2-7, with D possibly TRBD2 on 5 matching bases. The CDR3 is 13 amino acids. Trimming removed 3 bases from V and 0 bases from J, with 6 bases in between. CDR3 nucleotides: TGTGCCAGCAGTTTCGGGGTCTCCTACGAGCAGTACTTC. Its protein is CASSFGVSYEQYF.

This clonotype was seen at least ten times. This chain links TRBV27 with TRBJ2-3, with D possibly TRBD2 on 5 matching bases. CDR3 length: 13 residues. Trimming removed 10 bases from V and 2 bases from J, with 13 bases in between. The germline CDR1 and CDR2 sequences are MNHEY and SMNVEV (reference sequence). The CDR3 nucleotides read TGTGCCATTCTCGGGATGAACACAGATACGCAGTATTTT. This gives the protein CAILGMNTDTQYF.

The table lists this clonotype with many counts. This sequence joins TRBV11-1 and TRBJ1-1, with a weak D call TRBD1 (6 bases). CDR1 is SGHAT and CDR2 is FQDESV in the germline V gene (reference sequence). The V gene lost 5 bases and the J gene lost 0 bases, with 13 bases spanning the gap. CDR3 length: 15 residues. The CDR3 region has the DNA TGTGCCAGCAGCACCCGGACAGTAATGAACACTGAAGCTTTCTTT. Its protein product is CASSTRTVMNTEAFF.

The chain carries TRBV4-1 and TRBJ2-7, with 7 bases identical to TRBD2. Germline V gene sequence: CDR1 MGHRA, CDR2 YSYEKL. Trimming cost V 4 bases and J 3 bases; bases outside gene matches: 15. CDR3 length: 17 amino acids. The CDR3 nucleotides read TGCGCCAGCAGCCCCTCTGAGATAGCGGGTTTAGGCTACGAGCAGTACTTC. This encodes CASSPSEIAGLGYEQYF.

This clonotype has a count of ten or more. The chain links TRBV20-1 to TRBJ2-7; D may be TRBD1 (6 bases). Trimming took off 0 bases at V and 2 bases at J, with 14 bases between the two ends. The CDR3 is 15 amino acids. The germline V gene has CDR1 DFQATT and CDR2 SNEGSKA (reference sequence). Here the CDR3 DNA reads TGCAGTGCTAGAGATCAGGGGTCGTTTCCCTACGAGCAGTACTTC. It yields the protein CSARDQGSFPYEQYF.

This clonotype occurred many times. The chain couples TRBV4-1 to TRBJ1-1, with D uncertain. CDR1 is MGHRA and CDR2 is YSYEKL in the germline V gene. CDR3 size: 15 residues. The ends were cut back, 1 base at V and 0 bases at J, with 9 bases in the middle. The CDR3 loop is CASSQGFRVNTEAFF. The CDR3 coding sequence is TGCGCCAGCAGCCAAGGATTTAGGGTGAACACTGAAGCTTTCTTT.

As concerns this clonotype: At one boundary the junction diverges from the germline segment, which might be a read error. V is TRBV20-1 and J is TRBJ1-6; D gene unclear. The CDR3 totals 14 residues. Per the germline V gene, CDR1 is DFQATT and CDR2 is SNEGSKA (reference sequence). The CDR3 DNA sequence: TGCGGTGCTAGTTCACAGCAATTGAATTCACCCCTCCACTTT. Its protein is CGASSQQLNSPLHF.

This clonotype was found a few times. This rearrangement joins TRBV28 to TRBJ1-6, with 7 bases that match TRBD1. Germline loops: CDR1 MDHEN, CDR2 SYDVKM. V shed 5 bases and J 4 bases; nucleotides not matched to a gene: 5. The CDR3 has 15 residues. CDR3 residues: CASSGLGQYNSPLHF. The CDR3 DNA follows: TGTGCCAGCAGTGGACTGGGACAGTATAATTCACCCCTCCACTTT.

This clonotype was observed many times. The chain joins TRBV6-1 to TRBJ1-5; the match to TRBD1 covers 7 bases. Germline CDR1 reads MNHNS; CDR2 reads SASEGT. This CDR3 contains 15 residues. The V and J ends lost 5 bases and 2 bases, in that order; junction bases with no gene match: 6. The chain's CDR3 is CASSYLDRGNQPQHF. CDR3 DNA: TGTGCCAGCAGTTACCTAGACAGGGGCAATCAGCCCCAGCATTTT.

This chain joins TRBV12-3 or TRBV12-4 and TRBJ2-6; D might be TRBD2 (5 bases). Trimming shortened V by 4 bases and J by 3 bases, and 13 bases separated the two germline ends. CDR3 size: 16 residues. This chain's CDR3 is CASSWTGFDGANVLTF. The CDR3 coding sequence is TGTGCCAGCAGTTGGACGGGATTTGATGGGGCCAACGTCCTGACTTTC.

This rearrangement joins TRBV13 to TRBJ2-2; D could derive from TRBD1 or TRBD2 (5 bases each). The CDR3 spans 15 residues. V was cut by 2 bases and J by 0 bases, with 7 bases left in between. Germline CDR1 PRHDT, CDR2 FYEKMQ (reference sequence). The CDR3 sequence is CASSLLGANTGELFF. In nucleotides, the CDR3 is TGTGCCAGCAGCTTATTGGGGGCGAACACCGGGGAGCTGTTTTTT. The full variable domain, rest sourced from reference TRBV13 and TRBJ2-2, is AAGVIQSPRHLIKEKRETATLKCYPIPRHDTVYWYQQGPGQDPQFLISFYEKMQSDKGSIPDRFSAQQFSDYHSELNMSSLELGDSALYFCASSLLGANTGELFFGEGSRLTVL.

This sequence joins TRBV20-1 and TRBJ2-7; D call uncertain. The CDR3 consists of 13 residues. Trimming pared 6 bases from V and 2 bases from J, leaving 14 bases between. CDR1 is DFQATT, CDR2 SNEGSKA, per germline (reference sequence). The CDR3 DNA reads TGCAGTGCCAAGGTTGAGTCACCCTACGAGCAGTACTTC. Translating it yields CSAKVESPYEQYF.

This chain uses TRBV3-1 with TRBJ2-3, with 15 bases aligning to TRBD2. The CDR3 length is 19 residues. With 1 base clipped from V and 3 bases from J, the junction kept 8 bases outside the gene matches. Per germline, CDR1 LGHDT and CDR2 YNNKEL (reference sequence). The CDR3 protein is CASSQGGLAGGMLTDTQYF. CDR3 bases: TGTGCCAGCAGCCAAGGCGGACTAGCGGGAGGGATGTTAACAGATACGCAGTATTTT.